Below are 27 T cell receptor beta chains sequenced from a single sample in a study of siplizumab effects on memory and regulatory T cells. Assay used: immunoSEQ multiplex PCR; TCRdb lists only in-frame clones, some missing. The sample shows about 100,000 clones, about 91% of them seen only once. Sequenced input: CD4+ T cells sorted from blood. All receptors derive from a human donor in good health. Some clones in this sample may be carry-over from other donors' samples.

V and J are TRBV18 and TRBJ2-1, with D maybe TRBD1 (6 bases). The germline V gene has CDR1 KGHSH and CDR2 LQKENI. The V end was cut by 3 bases, the J end by 4 bases, with 19 bases between. The CDR3 length is 17 residues. The CDR3 reads CASSPPKGHHTYNEQFF. The CDR3 bases are TGTGCCAGCTCACCTCCGAAGGGACATCACACGTACAATGAGCAGTTCTTC.

The chain combines TRBV5-1 with TRBJ1-4, with D uncertain. Between the trimmed V and J ends, which lost 0 bases and 7 bases, there was a span of 10 bases. Germline-derived CDR1 and CDR2 are SGHRS and YFSETQ. The CDR3 is made up of 14 amino acids. CDR3 sequence reads: CASSLGDSSEKLFF. CDR3 nucleotide sequence: TGCGCCAGCAGCTTGGGTGATTCAAGTGAAAAACTGTTTTTT.

This chain links TRBV19 with TRBJ2-2, with TRBD2 matching 8 bases. The CDR3 runs to 14 residues. V lost 1 base and J lost 6; bases outside the gene matches: 1. Germline-derived CDR1 and CDR2 are LNHDA and SQIVND (reference sequence). CDR3 loop: CASSIAGGAGELFF. CDR3 nucleotide sequence: TGTGCCAGTAGTATAGCGGGAGGGGCCGGGGAGCTGTTTTTT.

This clone was recorded a few times. The chain uses TRBV7-3 and TRBJ2-3; D not resolved. The CDR3 is 14 amino acids. Trimming took 5 bases from V and 1 from J, leaving 10 bases between them. Germline loops: CDR1 SGHTA, CDR2 FQGTGA. The CDR3 loop is CASSLNAGTDTQYF. CDR3 nucleotides: TGTGCCAGCAGCCTCAACGCGGGCACAGATACGCAGTATTTT.

V and J are TRBV19 and TRBJ2-6; a weak D match, TRBD1 (6 bases). This CDR3 has 16 residues. Trimming pared 8 bases from V and 1 base from J, leaving 15 bases between. CDR1 LNHDA and CDR2 SQIVND come from the germline V gene (reference sequence). The CDR3 coding sequence is TGTGCCAGTGGCAGGGGCTTAACATCTGGGGCCAACGTCCTGACTTTC. This sequence encodes CASGRGLTSGANVLTF.

The rearrangement uses TRBV6-1 and TRBJ2-1, with D perhaps given as TRBD1 or TRBD2 (6 bases each). The CDR3 totals 15 residues. In germline, CDR1 is MNHNS, CDR2 SASEGT. V was cut by 6 bases and J by 5 bases, with 17 bases left in between. CDR3 coding DNA: TGTGCCAGCAGCTCGGGGGCAGGCTGGGACAATGAGCAGTTCTTC. Amino acid sequence: CASSSGAGWDNEQFF.

This clone was observed a single time. V and J are TRBV15 and TRBJ1-5; D is perhaps TRBD1 (6 bases). The germline gives CDR1 LNHNV, CDR2 YYDKDF (reference sequence). The V and J ends lost 2 bases and 7 bases respectively, with 15 bases between them. The CDR3 is 15 amino acids. In DNA form, the CDR3 reads TGTGCCACCAGCAGACCACGGGCGGGGGGCCAGCCCCAGCATTTT. Translating gives CATSRPRAGGQPQHF.

The J gene is TRBJ2-1, the V gene TRBV11-3; D is uncertain. The CDR3 is 14 amino acids. Germline CDR1 is SGHNT and CDR2 is YENEEA. Between the trimmed V and J ends, which lost 5 bases and 4 bases, there was a span of 12 bases. The CDR3 protein is CASSIGPWYNEQFF. In DNA form, the CDR3 reads TGTGCCAGCAGCATAGGACCTTGGTACAATGAGCAGTTCTTC. Complete variable domain (other parts from reference TRBV11-3 and TRBJ2-1): EAGVVQSPRYKIIEKKQPVAFWCNPISGHNTLYWYLQNLGQGPELLIRYENEEAVDDSQLPKDRFSAERLKGVDSTLKIQPAELGDSAVYLCASSIGPWYNEQFFGPGTRLTVL.

The V gene is TRBV7-3, the J gene TRBJ2-1; 11 bases map to TRBD2. V was pared by 5 bases and J by 4 bases, with 10 bases of the junction left unmatched. The germline V gene has CDR1 SGHTA and CDR2 FQGTGA. This CDR3 has 17 residues. DNA of the CDR3: TGTGCCAGCAGCCTTCGTCATACTAGCGGGAGTTACAATGAGCAGTTCTTC. This codes for CASSLRHTSGSYNEQFF. The full variable domain, in which reference TRBV7-3 and TRBJ2-1 provide the parts outside the CDR3, is GAGVSQTPSNKVTEKGKYVELRCDPISGHTALYWYRQSLGQGPEFLIYFQGTGAADDSGLPNDRFFAVRPEGSVSTLKIQRTERGDSAVYLCASSLRHTSGSYNEQFFGPGTRLTVL.

The rearrangement links TRBV18 to TRBJ2-5; 7 bases align to TRBD1. The CDR3 is 15 residues long. From germline, CDR1 is KGHSH and CDR2 LQKENI. V shed 0 bases and J 7 bases; nucleotides not matched to a gene: 8. Here the CDR3 DNA reads TGTGCCAGCTCACCACCGGCACAGGGGCCAGGGACCCAGTACTTC. Translation: CASSPPAQGPGTQYF.

V and J are TRBV15 and TRBJ2-7; 11 bases line up with TRBD2. There are 16 residues in the CDR3. Germline V gene sequence: CDR1 LNHNV, CDR2 YYDKDF (reference sequence). The junction had 4 bases not matched to a gene; V was cut back by 1 base and J by 2 bases. CDR3 in amino acids: CATSRGGSGRAYEQYF. In nucleotides, the CDR3 is TGTGCCACCAGCAGAGGAGGTAGCGGGAGGGCCTACGAGCAGTACTTC.

The chain has TRBV7-2 and TRBJ1-5; 7 nucleotides align to TRBD1. This CDR3 has 15 residues. Germline V lookup: CDR1 SGHTA, CDR2 FQGNSA. Trimming cost V 5 bases and J 6 bases; bases outside gene matches: 10. The CDR3 reads CASSRNRGRGQPQHF. CDR3 bases: TGTGCCAGCAGCCGAAACAGGGGAAGGGGTCAGCCCCAGCATTTT. Together with reference TRBV7-2 and TRBJ1-5, the CDR3 gives the full variable domain: GAGVSQSPSNKVTEKGKDVELRCDPISGHTALYWYRQSLGQGLEFLIYFQGNSAPDKSGLPSDRFSAERTGGSVSTLTIQRTQQEDSAVYLCASSRNRGRGQPQHFGDGTRLSIL.

This clone appeared a single time. The chain employs TRBV11-2 and TRBJ2-1; 7 bases are shared with TRBD2. This CDR3 has 15 residues. Germline assignment: CDR1 SGHAT and CDR2 FQNNGV. V shed 1 base, J shed 8 bases, and the junction held 8 bases outside the gene matches. The CDR3: CASSLASGFFDEQFF. The CDR3 nucleotides read TGTGCCAGCAGCTTAGCTAGCGGCTTTTTCGATGAGCAGTTCTTC.

A note on this clone: The sample has other DNA sequences that encode this CDR3 too. The CDR3 reads CASSPSTDTQYF. In nucleotides, the CDR3 is TGTGCCAGCTCACCGAGCACAGATACGCAGTATTTT. The V call is TRBV18, the J call TRBJ2-3; D unresolved. With 3 bases removed from V and 0 bases from J, the gap between germline ends came to 1 base. CDR3 length equals 12 residues. Germline V gives CDR1 KGHSH, CDR2 LQKENI.

The gene calls are TRBV5-6 and TRBJ2-2, with D maybe TRBD2 (6 bases). CDR1 is SGHDT, CDR2 YYEEEE, per germline. The CDR3 is 19 residues long. Trimming stripped 0 bases from V and 6 bases from J, with 24 bases between. The CDR3 is CASSLDRGAGSSGAGELFF. The CDR3 bases are TGTGCCAGCAGCTTGGACCGAGGAGCCGGGAGCTCGGGCGCCGGGGAGCTGTTTTTT.

This clone was detected only once. The chain couples TRBV7-9 to TRBJ1-5; the D is unclear. This CDR3 spans 13 amino acids. V lost 5 bases and J lost 11, with 16 bases in between. Germline CDR1 is SEHNR and CDR2 is FQNEAQ (reference sequence). Here the CDR3 reads CASSPKGPESQHF. DNA of the CDR3: TGTGCCAGCAGCCCCAAAGGTCCTGAGTCCCAGCATTTT.

The J gene is TRBJ2-7, the V gene TRBV27; 10 bases match TRBD2. In germline, CDR1 is MNHEY, CDR2 SMNVEV (reference sequence). The CDR3 totals 16 residues. V shed 5 bases and J 6 bases; nucleotides not matched to a gene: 13. CDR3 protein: CASSLSGRAPYGEQYF. The DNA of the CDR3 is TGTGCCAGCAGTCTGAGCGGGAGGGCCCCTTATGGCGAGCAGTACTTC.

The DNA of the CDR3 is TGCAGCGTTGATAGCCTAGCGGGAGGCCTAAACCCTCTTTACAATGAGCAGTTCTTC. Its translation is CSVDSLAGGLNPLYNEQFF. The V gene is TRBV29-1, the J gene TRBJ2-1; 11 bases are a match to TRBD2. J lost 4 bases, V lost 3 bases, and 17 bases had no gene match. The length of the CDR3 is 19 residues. In germline, CDR1 is SQVTM, CDR2 ANQGSEA.

V and J are TRBV9 and TRBJ1-4; D unclear. The V end lost 0 bases, the J end lost 10 bases, and 13 bases lay between the germline ends. Germline V gives CDR1 SGDLS, CDR2 YYNGEE. The CDR3 is 14 residues long. The CDR3 region has the DNA TGTGCCAGCAGCGTAGGCGAGGTGAGAGGAAAACTGTTTTTT. Its translation is CASSVGEVRGKLFF.

The chain joins TRBV27 to TRBJ1-1, with D possibly matching TRBD1 (5 bases). The germline V gene encodes CDR1 MNHEY and CDR2 SMNVEV (reference sequence). The CDR3 spans 15 residues. V dropped 5 bases and J dropped 5 bases, with 18 bases sitting between them. This chain's CDR3 is CASSDSGTEGTEAFF. The CDR3 DNA follows: TGTGCCAGCAGTGATTCCGGGACCGAGGGGACTGAAGCTTTCTTT.

The chain combines TRBV9 with TRBJ2-5; 8 bases agree with TRBD2. The junction had 11 bases not matched to a gene; V was cut back by 3 bases and J by 7 bases. Looked up from germline, CDR1 is SGDLS and CDR2 is YYNGEE. The length of the CDR3 is 15 residues. DNA for the CDR3: TGTGCCAGCAGCGCCACGGGAGGGGCGCAGGGGACCCAGTACTTC. The encoded protein is CASSATGGAQGTQYF.

This sequence joins TRBV7-2 and TRBJ2-1, with a weak D call TRBD2 (7 bases). The CDR3 consists of 13 residues. CDR1 is SGHTA and CDR2 is FQGNSA in the germline V gene. Trimming took off 1 base at V and 12 bases at J, with 13 bases between the two ends. The DNA for the CDR3 is TGTGCCAGCAGCTTAGGGGAGGGGGGTTGGCAGTTCTTC. It encodes CASSLGEGGWQFF.

V is TRBV15 and J is TRBJ1-2; TRBD1 is a possible D gene (6 bases). The germline CDR1 and CDR2 sequences are LNHNV and YYDKDF (reference sequence). CDR3 length: 14 residues. Trimming cost V 2 bases and J 7 bases, with 14 bases left between them. In DNA, the CDR3 is TGTGCCACCAGCAGACCAACAGGGCTGGGTGGCTACACCTTC. As protein: CATSRPTGLGGYTF.

The J gene is TRBJ2-1, the V gene TRBV12-5; 10 bases align to TRBD1. V was clipped by 0 bases and J by 7 bases; unmatched bases: 18. Germline V CDR1 and CDR2: LGHNT, FRNRAP. The length of the CDR3 is 20 residues. CDR3 protein: CASGLVNAIWGTGDHNEQFF. The CDR3 DNA reads TGTGCTAGTGGTTTGGTAAATGCTATTTGGGGGACAGGGGATCATAATGAGCAGTTCTTC.

J is TRBJ1-5 and V is TRBV10-1; tentatively, D is TRBD1 (5 bases). Germline V gene lookup returns CDR1 WNHNN and CDR2 SYGVQD (reference sequence). Between the trimmed V and J ends, which lost 3 bases and 3 bases, there was a span of 15 bases. The CDR3 runs to 16 residues. The CDR3 DNA reads as TGCGCCAGCAGTGACAGGGAGAGGAGGAACAATCAGCCCCAGCATTTT. This gives the protein CASSDRERRNNQPQHF.

The rearrangement joins TRBV7-7 to TRBJ2-3, with D perhaps TRBD1 (5 bases). Germline V gene lookup returns CDR1 SSHAT and CDR2 FNYEAQ (reference sequence). CDR3 size: 13 residues. Between the trimmed V and J ends, which lost 5 bases and 4 bases, there was a span of 10 bases. Here the CDR3 reads CASSVSTADTQYF. Written as DNA, the CDR3 is TGTGCCAGCAGCGTTTCGACAGCAGATACGCAGTATTTT. Combining the CDR3 with reference TRBV7-7 and TRBJ2-3 gives the whole variable domain GAGVSQSPRYKVTKRGQDVTLRCDPISSHATLYWYQQALGQGPEFLTYFNYEAQPDKSGLPSDRFSAERPEGSISTLTIQRTEQRDSAMYRCASSVSTADTQYFGPGTRLTVL.

CDR3 in amino acids: CASSLSGRQPQHF. In DNA form, the CDR3 reads TGTGCCAGCAGTTTATCTGGAAGGCAGCCCCAGCATTTT. The genes are TRBV27 and TRBJ1-5; D unclear. Germline V gene lookup returns CDR1 MNHEY and CDR2 SMNVEV (reference sequence). The CDR3 length is 13 residues. The V end was cut by 0 bases, the J end by 7 bases, with 7 bases between.